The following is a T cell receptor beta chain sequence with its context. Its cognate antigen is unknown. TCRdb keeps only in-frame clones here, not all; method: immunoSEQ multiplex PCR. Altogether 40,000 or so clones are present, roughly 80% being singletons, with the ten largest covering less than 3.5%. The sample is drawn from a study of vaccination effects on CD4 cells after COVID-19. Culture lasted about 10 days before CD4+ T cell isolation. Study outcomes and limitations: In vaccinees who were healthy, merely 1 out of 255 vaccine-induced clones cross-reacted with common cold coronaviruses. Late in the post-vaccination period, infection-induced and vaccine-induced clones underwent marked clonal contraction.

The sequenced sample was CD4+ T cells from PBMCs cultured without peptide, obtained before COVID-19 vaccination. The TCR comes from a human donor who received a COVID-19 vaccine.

In DNA, the CDR3 is TGCGCCAGTAAAACGAGGACAGGATGGTCTCCGCATCAGCCCCAGCATTTT. Amino acids: CASKTRTGWSPHQPQHF. The rearrangement uses TRBV5-1 and TRBJ1-5; 7 bases fit TRBD1. The CDR3 contains 17 residues. The V segment lost 8 bases and the J segment 5 bases; nucleotides outside the gene matches: 19. CDR1 is SGHRS and CDR2 is YFSETQ in the germline V gene.